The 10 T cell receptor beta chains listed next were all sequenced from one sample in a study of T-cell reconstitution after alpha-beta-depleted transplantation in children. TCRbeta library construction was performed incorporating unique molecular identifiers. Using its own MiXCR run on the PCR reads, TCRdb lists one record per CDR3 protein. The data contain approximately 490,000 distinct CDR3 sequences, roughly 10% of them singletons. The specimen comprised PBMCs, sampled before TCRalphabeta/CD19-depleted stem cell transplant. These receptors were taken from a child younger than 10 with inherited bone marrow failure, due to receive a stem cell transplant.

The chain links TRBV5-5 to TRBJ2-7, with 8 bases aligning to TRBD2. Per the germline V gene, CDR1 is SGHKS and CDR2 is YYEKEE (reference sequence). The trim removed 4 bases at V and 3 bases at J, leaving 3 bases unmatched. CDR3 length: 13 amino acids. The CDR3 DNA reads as TGTGCCAGCAGCCGAGCGGGAGACTACGAGCAGTACTTC. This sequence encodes CASSRAGDYEQYF. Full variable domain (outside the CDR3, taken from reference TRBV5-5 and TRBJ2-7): DAGVTQSPTHLIKTRGQQVTLRCSPISGHKSVSWYQQVLGQGPQFIFQYYEKEERGRGNFPDRFSARQFPNYSSELNVNALLLGDSALYLCASSRAGDYEQYFGPGTRLTVT.

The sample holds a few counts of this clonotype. CDR3 region: CASSLSQGAAYEQYF. CDR3 in DNA: TGCGCCAGCAGCTTGTCGCAGGGGGCGGCCTACGAGCAGTACTTC. V and J are TRBV5-1 and TRBJ2-7; 8 nucleotides align to TRBD1. CDR1 and CDR2 from the germline V gene are SGHRS and YFSETQ. Losses at the gene ends were 1 base for V and 2 bases for J; bases not matched to a gene: 5. CDR3 length: 15 residues.

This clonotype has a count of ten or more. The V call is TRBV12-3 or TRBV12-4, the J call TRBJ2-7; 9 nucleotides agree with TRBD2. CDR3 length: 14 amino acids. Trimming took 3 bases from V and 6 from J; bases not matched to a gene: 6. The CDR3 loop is CASSFLAGFGEQYF. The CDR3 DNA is TGTGCCAGCAGTTTTCTAGCGGGATTCGGCGAGCAGTACTTC.

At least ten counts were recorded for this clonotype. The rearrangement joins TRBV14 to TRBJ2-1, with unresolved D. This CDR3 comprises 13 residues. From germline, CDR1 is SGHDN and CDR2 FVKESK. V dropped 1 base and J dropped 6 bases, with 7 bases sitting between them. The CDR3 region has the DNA TGTGCCAGCAGCCAAGGAGCAGGCAATGAGCAGTTCTTC. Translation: CASSQGAGNEQFF.

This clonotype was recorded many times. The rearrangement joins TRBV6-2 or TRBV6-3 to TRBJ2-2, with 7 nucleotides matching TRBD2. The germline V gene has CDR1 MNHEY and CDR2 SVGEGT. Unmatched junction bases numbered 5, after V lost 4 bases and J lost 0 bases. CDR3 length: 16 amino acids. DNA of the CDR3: TGTGCCAGCAGTTCGCCACTAGCGACGAACACCGGGGAGCTGTTTTTT. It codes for CASSSPLATNTGELFF.

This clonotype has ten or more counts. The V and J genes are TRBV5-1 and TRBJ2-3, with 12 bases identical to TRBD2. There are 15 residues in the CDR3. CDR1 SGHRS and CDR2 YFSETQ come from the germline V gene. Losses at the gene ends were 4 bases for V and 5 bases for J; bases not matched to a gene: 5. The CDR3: CASSLRLAGEDTQYF. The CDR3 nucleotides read TGCGCCAGCAGCCTTAGACTAGCGGGAGAAGATACGCAGTATTTT. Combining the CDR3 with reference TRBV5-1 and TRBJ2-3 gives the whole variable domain KAGVTQTPRYLIKTRGQQVTLSCSPISGHRSVSWYQQTPGQGLQFLFEYFSETQRNKGNFPGRFSGRQFSNSRSEMNVSTLELGDSALYLCASSLRLAGEDTQYFGPGTRLTVL.

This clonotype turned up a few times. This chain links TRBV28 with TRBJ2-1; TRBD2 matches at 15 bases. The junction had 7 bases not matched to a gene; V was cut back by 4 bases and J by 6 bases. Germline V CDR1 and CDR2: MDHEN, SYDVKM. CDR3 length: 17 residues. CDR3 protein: CASSSTGLAGGVNEQFF. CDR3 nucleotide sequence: TGTGCCAGCAGTTCAACGGGACTAGCGGGAGGAGTCAATGAGCAGTTCTTC.

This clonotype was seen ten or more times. The DNA for the CDR3 is TGTGCCACCAGCAGAGCCGAGGCAGATACGCAGTATTTT. Translated, it gives CATSRAEADTQYF. The chain carries TRBV15 and TRBJ2-3, with no clear D. Germline V gene sequence: CDR1 LNHNV, CDR2 YYDKDF (reference sequence). Trimming shortened V by 1 base and J by 4 bases, and 6 bases separated the two germline ends. The CDR3 runs to 13 residues.

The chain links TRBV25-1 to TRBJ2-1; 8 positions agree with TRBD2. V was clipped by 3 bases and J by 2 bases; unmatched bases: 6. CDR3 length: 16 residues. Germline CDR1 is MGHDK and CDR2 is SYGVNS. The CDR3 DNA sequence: TGTGCCAGCAGTGACCCTCGTAGCGGGACCTACAATGAGCAGTTCTTC. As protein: CASSDPRSGTYNEQFF.

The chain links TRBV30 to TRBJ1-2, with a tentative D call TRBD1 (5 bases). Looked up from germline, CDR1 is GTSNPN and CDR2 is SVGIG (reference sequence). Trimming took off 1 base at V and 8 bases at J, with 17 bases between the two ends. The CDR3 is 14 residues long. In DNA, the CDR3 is TGTGCCTGGAGTGCCTCGGGACTGATGGAGGGCTACACCTTC. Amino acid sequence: CAWSASGLMEGYTF. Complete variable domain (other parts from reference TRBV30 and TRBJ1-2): SQTIHQWPATLVQPVGSPLSLECTVEGTSNPNLYWYRQAAGRGLQLLFYSVGIGQISSEVPQNLSASRPQDRQFILSSKKLLLSDSGFYLCAWSASGLMEGYTFGSGTRLTVV.